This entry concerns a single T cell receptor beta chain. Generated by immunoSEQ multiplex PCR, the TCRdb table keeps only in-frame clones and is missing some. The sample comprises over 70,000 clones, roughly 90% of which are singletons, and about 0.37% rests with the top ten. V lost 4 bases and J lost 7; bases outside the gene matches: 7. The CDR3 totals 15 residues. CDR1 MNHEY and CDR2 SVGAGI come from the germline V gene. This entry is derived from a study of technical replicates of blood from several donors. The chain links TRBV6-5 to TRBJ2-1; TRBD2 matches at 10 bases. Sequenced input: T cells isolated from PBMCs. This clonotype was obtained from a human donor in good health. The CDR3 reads CASSLGLAAKNEQFF. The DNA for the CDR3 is TGTGCCAGCAGTTTAGGACTAGCGGCGAAAAATGAGCAGTTCTTC.